A selection of T cell receptor beta chains follows, all from one sample in a study of blood T cell repertoires in COVID-19. Some clones are missing from TCRdb's copy, which holds only in-frame ones; the method was immunoSEQ multiplex PCR. The sample lists approximately 18,000 clones, just under 95% occurring once. Input material: peripheral blood. All receptors come from a human donor in a cohort sampled during active COVID-19. Both conserved end residues are part of each CDR3. D genes are given only for firm matches. Some rows mark clone size as missing; the rest say once, few, many or name a class of expanded clone.

NA | TRBJ1-1 | TRBV7-3 | NA | CASSFGTGGTEAFF | TGTGCCAGCAGCTTCGGGACGGGGGGCACTGAAGCTTTCTTT
TRBD1 | TRBJ1-1 | TRBV27 | NA | CASSAGTGWTEAFF | TGTGCCAGCAGTGCGGGGACAGGTTGGACTGAAGCTTTCTTT
NA | TRBJ1-2 | TRBV6-5 | NA | CASSSTWAHGYTF | TGTGCCAGCAGTTCCACCTGGGCACATGGCTACACCTTC
NA | TRBJ2-7 | TRBV28 | few | CASSSQVGGAYEQYF | TGTGCCAGCAGTTCCCAGGTAGGGGGGGCCTACGAGCAGTACTTC
NA | TRBJ1-1 | TRBV5-4 | NA | CASSLGGPGSTEAFF | TGTGCCAGCAGCTTGGGAGGCCCCGGATCCACTGAAGCTTTCTTT
NA | TRBJ2-5 | TRBV5-6 | NA | CASSSTRETQYF | TGTGCCAGCAGCTCGACAAGAGAGACCCAGTACTTC
NA | TRBJ2-3 | TRBV27 | NA | CASSYGGRTDTQYF | TGTGCCAGCAGTTATGGGGGCCGGACAGATACGCAGTATTTT
NA | TRBJ1-2 | TRBV29-1 | NA | CSVTTDFYGYTF | TGCAGCGTTACGACAGACTTCTATGGCTACACCTTC
TRBD1 | TRBJ2-7 | TRBV7-2 | NA | CASSLDPGQGGEQYF | TGTGCCAGCAGCTTAGATCCGGGACAGGGCGGAGAGCAGTACTTC
TRBD2 | TRBJ2-5 | TRBV9 | NA | CASSVAWGGMRQETQYF | TGTGCCAGCAGCGTAGCTTGGGGGGGGATGAGGCAAGAGACCCAGTACTTC
TRBD1 | TRBJ1-1 | TRBV6-5 | NA | CASWWQGATEAFF | TGTGCCAGCTGGTGGCAGGGGGCCACTGAAGCTTTCTTT
NA | TRBJ2-7 | TRBV20-1 | NA | CSAASTPGHYF | TGCAGTGCTGCGAGCACACCGGGACATTACTTC
NA | TRBJ2-3 | TRBV18 | NA | CASSPPSGWADTQYF | TGTGCCAGCTCACCACCTTCGGGGTGGGCAGATACGCAGTATTTT
NA | TRBJ2-3 | TRBV27 | NA | CASRTSTDTQYF | TGTGCCAGCAGAACTAGCACAGATACGCAGTATTTT
NA | TRBJ1-5 | TRBV6-2/TRBV6-3 | NA | CASSSYSNQPQHF | TGTGCCAGCAGTTCGTATAGCAATCAGCCCCAGCATTTT
NA | TRBJ1-1 | TRBV19 | NA | CASSIDIGGTEAFF | TGTGCCAGTAGTATCGATATCGGGGGCACTGAAGCTTTCTTT
TRBD2 | TRBJ2-3 | TRBV11-2 | NA | CASSSFTRVAGGTDTQYF | TGTGCCAGCAGCTCATTTACCCGGGTAGCGGGGGGCACAGATACGCAGTATTTT
TRBD1 | TRBJ1-4 | TRBV19 | NA | CASSPGQYWGTNEKLFF | TGTGCCAGTAGCCCGGGACAGTACTGGGGAACTAATGAAAAACTGTTTTTT
NA | TRBJ2-3 | TRBV5-4 | NA | CASSRAGGAADTQYF | TGTGCCAGCAGTCGCGCTGGGGGGGCGGCAGATACGCAGTATTTT
NA | TRBJ2-3 | TRBV30 | NA | CAWSVQGTDTQYF | TGTGCCTGGAGTGTACAGGGCACAGATACGCAGTATTTT
TRBD2 | TRBJ2-5 | TRBV6-5 | NA | CASSRLAGGGTQYF | TGTGCCAGCAGTCGACTAGCGGGAGGCGGGACCCAGTACTTC
TRBD2 | TRBJ2-1 | TRBV4-1 | NA | CASSREAGGSYNEQFF | TGCGCCAGCAGCCGGGAGGCGGGAGGGTCCTACAATGAGCAGTTCTTC
TRBD2 | TRBJ2-7 | TRBV7-9 | NA | CASSPAGAPYEQYF | TGTGCCAGCAGTCCCGCGGGAGCTCCCTACGAGCAGTACTTC
NA | TRBJ2-1 | TRBV29-1 | NA | CSVGWNRPGEQFF | TGCAGCGTTGGCTGGAACCGCCCGGGTGAGCAGTTCTTC
TRBD2 | TRBJ2-7 | TRBV30 | NA | CALLERGSYEQYF | TGTGCCTTACTAGAGCGGGGCTCCTACGAGCAGTACTTC
TRBD1 | TRBJ1-1 | TRBV6-5 | NA | CASSTIGQEGSEAFF | TGTGCCAGCAGTACCATAGGACAGGAGGGATCTGAAGCTTTCTTT
NA | TRBJ1-5 | TRBV7-2 | NA | CASSLSRSDQPQHF | TGTGCCAGCAGCTTATCCCGGTCCGATCAGCCCCAGCATTTT
NA | TRBJ1-4 | TRBV12-3/TRBV12-4 | once | CASRPRGEGKLFF | TGTGCCAGCAGGCCTCGGGGAGAGGGAAAACTGTTTTTT
NA | TRBJ2-1 | TRBV6-5 | NA | CASSYVRGNSYNEQFF | TGTGCCAGCAGTTACGTGCGAGGGAACTCCTACAATGAGCAGTTCTTC
NA | TRBJ1-1 | TRBV7-9 | NA | CASSLMGAMNTEAFF | TGTGCCAGCAGCTTAATGGGGGCCATGAACACTGAAGCTTTCTTT
TRBD2 | TRBJ2-1 | TRBV4-3 | NA | CASSLRPGSGSQGNEQFF | TGCGCCAGCAGCCTCCGCCCAGGTAGCGGGAGCCAGGGCAATGAGCAGTTCTTC
TRBD1 | TRBJ1-5 | TRBV15 | NA | CATSKNRGTPIGQPQHF | TGTGCCACCAGCAAAAACAGGGGGACGCCGATAGGGCAGCCCCAGCATTTT
NA | TRBJ2-1 | TRBV5-1 | NA | CASSLTHAYNEQFF | TGCGCCAGCAGCCTAACCCATGCCTACAATGAGCAGTTCTTC
NA | TRBJ2-1 | TRBV20-1 | NA | CSASGRGADNEQFF | TGCAGTGCTAGTGGTCGGGGGGCCGACAATGAGCAGTTCTTC
TRBD2 | TRBJ2-3 | TRBV5-1 | NA | CASAPPLLAGDTDTQYF | TGCGCCAGCGCCCCCCCCTTACTAGCGGGGGACACAGATACGCAGTATTTT
NA | TRBJ2-3 | TRBV7-9 | NA | CASSSRGDSLSITDTQYF | TGTGCCAGCAGCTCCCGTGGTGACTCTTTATCAATCACAGATACGCAGTATTTT
NA | TRBJ2-2 | TRBV27 | NA | CASSWGPRVTGELFF | TGTGCCAGCAGTTGGGGCCCTCGAGTCACCGGGGAGCTGTTTTTT
NA | TRBJ2-1 | TRBV7-9 | NA | CASSLDTYNEQFF | TGTGCCAGCAGCTTAGACACGTACAATGAGCAGTTCTTC
NA | TRBJ2-1 | TRBV27 | once | CASSLAGALYNEQFF | TGTGCCAGCAGTTTAGCAGGGGCGCTTTACAATGAGCAGTTCTTC
NA | TRBJ1-2 | TRBV6-5 | NA | CASRDKLYGYTF | TGTGCCAGCAGGGACAAGCTATATGGCTACACCTTC
NA | TRBJ2-1 | TRBV11-2 | NA | CASSPRGGSPYNEQFF | TGTGCCAGCAGTCCCCGCGGGGGCAGTCCCTACAATGAGCAGTTCTTC
TRBD2 | TRBJ2-7 | TRBV6-6 | NA | CASSPGLDYEQYF | TGTGCCAGCAGTCCGGGACTAGACTACGAGCAGTACTTC
NA | TRBJ2-1 | TRBV11-2 | NA | CASSLQGPYNEQFF | TGTGCCAGCAGCTTACAGGGGCCCTACAATGAGCAGTTCTTC
TRBD1 | TRBJ1-1 | TRBV6-6 | once | CASSERQGGTEAFF | TGTGCCAGCAGCGAACGACAGGGAGGAACTGAAGCTTTCTTT
TRBD2 | TRBJ2-3 | TRBV11-2 | NA | CASSLVRGGLATTDTQYF | TGTGCCAGCAGCTTAGTTAGAGGGGGACTAGCGACCACAGATACGCAGTATTTT
TRBD1 | TRBJ2-7 | TRBV30 | NA | CAWIDRTGKRSYEQYF | TGTGCCTGGATCGACCGGACAGGGAAGAGGTCCTACGAGCAGTACTTC
NA | TRBJ1-1 | TRBV20-1 | NA | CSASWGGTEAFF | TGCAGTGCTAGTTGGGGCGGCACTGAAGCTTTCTTT
TRBD1 | TRBJ2-3 | TRBV11-2 | NA | CASSFSRDSPSTDTQYF | TGTGCCAGCAGCTTCAGCCGGGACAGCCCTAGCACAGATACGCAGTATTTT
NA | TRBJ1-4 | TRBV4-2 | once | CASSVRFATNEKLFF | TGTGCCAGCAGCGTCAGATTCGCAACTAATGAAAAACTGTTTTTT
TRBD2 | TRBJ2-1 | TRBV7-9 | NA | CASSRLAGGDTRSYNEQFF | TGTGCCAGCAGCCGACTAGCGGGGGGGGACACTCGATCCTACAATGAGCAGTTCTTC
NA | TRBJ1-5 | TRBV4-1 | NA | CASSQGVISNQPQHF | TGCGCCAGCAGCCAAGGAGTTATTAGCAATCAGCCCCAGCATTTT
NA | TRBJ2-2 | TRBV5-4 | NA | CASSLAGDTGELFF | TGTGCCAGCAGCTTGGCGGGAGACACCGGGGAGCTGTTTTTT
TRBD1 | TRBJ1-2 | TRBV29-1 | NA | CSVIIPGQGEYGYTF | TGCAGCGTTATTATCCCGGGACAGGGGGAATATGGCTACACCTTC
TRBD2 | TRBJ2-7 | TRBV5-1 | NA | CASSLAGGRAYEQYF | TGCGCCAGCAGCTTGGCGGGCGGGAGGGCCTACGAGCAGTACTTC